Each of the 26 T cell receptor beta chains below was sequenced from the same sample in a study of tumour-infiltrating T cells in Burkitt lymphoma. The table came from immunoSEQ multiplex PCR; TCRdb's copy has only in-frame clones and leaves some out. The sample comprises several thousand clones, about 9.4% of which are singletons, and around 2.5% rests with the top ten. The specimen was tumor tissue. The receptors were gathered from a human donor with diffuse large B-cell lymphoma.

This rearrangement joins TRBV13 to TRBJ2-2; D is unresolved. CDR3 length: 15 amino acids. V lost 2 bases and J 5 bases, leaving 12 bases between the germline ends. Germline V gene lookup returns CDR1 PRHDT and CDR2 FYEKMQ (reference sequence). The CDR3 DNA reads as TGTGCCAGCAGCTTACAGGAAATGAGTACCGGGGAGCTGTTTTTT. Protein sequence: CASSLQEMSTGELFF.

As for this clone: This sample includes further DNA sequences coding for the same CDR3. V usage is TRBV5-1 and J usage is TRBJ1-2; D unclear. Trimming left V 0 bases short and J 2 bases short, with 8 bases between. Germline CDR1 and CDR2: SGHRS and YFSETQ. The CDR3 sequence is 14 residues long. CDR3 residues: CASSLERTNYGYTF. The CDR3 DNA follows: TGCGCCAGCAGCTTGGAGCGCACGAACTATGGCTACACCTTC. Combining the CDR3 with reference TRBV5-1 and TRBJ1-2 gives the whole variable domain KAGVTQTPRYLIKTRGQQVTLSCSPISGHRSVSWYQQTPGQGLQFLFEYFSETQRNKGNFPGRFSGRQFSNSRSEMNVSTLELGDSALYLCASSLERTNYGYTFGSGTRLTVV.

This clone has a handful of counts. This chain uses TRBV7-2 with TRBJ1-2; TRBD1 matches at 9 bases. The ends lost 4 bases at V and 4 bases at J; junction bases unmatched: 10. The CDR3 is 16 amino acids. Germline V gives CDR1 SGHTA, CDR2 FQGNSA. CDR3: CASSWGGQGSLYGYTF. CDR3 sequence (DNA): TGTGCCAGCAGCTGGGGGGGACAGGGAAGCCTCTATGGCTACACCTTC.

CDR3 sequence (DNA): TGTGCCAGTAGTATAGCCAGGGTGAGCAATCAGCCCCAGCATTTT. It encodes CASSIARVSNQPQHF. The V and J genes are TRBV19 and TRBJ1-5; tentative D call: TRBD1 (5 bases). Per germline, CDR1 LNHDA and CDR2 SQIVND (reference sequence). The CDR3 loop spans 15 amino acids. The V gene lost 1 base and the J gene lost 1 base, with 8 bases spanning the gap. The full variable domain, rest sourced from reference TRBV19 and TRBJ1-5, is DGGITQSPKYLFRKEGQNVTLSCEQNLNHDAMYWYRQDPGQGLRLIYYSQIVNDFQKGDIAEGYSVSREKKESFPLTVTSAQKNPTAFYLCASSIARVSNQPQHFGDGTRLSIL.

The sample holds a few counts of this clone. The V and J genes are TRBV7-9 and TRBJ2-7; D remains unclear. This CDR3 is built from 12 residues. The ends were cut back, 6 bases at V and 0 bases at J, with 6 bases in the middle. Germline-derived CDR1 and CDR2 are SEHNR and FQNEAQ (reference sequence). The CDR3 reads CASSLSSYEQYF. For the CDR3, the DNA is TGTGCCAGCAGTCTTAGCTCCTACGAGCAGTACTTC.

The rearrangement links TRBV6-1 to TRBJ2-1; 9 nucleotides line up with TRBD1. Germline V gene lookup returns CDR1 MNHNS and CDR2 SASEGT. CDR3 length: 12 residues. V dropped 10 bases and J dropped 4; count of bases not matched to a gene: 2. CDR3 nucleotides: TGTGCCACCGGACAGGGGTACAATGAGCAGTTCTTC. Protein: CATGQGYNEQFF.

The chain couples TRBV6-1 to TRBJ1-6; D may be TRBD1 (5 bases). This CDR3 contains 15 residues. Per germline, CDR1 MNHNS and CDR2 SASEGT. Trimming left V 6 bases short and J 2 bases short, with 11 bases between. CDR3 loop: CASRRGQAYNSPLHF. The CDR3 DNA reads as TGTGCCAGCAGGAGGGGCCAGGCCTATAATTCACCCCTCCACTTT.

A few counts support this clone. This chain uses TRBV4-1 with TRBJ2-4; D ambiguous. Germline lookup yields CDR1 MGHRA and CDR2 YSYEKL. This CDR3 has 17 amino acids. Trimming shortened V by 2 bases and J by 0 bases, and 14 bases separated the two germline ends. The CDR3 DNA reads TGCGCCAGCAGCCAATTGCCGCTCTGGGGAGCCAAAAACATTCAGTACTTC. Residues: CASSQLPLWGAKNIQYF.

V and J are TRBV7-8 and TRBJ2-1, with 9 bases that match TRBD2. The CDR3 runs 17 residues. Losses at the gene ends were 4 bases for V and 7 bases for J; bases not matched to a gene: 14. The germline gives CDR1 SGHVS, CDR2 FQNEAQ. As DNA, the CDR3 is TGTGCCAGCAGCTCAGGACTAGCGAGGGATATACAGAATGAGCAGTTCTTC. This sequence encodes CASSSGLARDIQNEQFF.

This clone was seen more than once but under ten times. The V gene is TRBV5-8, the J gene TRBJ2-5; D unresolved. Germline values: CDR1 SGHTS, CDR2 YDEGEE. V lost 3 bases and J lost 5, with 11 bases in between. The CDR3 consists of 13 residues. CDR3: CASSWTGLETQYF. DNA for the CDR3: TGTGCCAGCAGCTGGACCGGGCTCGAGACCCAGTACTTC.

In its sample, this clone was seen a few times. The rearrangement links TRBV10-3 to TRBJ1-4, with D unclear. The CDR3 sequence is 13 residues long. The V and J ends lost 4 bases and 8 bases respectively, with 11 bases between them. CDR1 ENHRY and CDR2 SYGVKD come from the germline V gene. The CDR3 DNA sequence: TGTGCCATCAGTGGAAGGCTACACGAAAAACTGTTTTTT. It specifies CAISGRLHEKLFF.

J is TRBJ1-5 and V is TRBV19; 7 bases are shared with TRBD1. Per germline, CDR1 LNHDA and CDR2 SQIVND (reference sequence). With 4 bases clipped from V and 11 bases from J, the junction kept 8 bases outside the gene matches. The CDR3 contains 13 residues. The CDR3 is CASSTKGANAQHF. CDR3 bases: TGTGCCAGTAGTACCAAGGGGGCGAACGCCCAGCATTTT.

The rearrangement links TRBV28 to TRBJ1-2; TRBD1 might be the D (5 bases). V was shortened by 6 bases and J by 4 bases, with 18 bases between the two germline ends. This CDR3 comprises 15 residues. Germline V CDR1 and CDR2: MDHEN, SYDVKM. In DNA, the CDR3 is TGTGCCAGCAGCTCGCTAGGGGAGGTTGGCTATGGCTACACCTTC. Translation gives CASSSLGEVGYGYTF.

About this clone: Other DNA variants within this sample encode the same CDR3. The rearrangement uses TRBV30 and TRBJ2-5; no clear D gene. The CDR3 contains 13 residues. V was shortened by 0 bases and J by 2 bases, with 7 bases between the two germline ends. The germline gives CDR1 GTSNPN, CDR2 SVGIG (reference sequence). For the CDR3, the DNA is TGTGCCTGGAGTGTGGGCAGTCAAGAGACCCAGTACTTC. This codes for CAWSVGSQETQYF.

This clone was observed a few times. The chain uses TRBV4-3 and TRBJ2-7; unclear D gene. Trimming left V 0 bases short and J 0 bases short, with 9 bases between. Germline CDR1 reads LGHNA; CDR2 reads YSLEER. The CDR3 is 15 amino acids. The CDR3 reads CASSQDAYSSYEQYF. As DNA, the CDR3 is TGCGCCAGCAGCCAAGACGCCTACAGCTCCTACGAGCAGTACTTC.

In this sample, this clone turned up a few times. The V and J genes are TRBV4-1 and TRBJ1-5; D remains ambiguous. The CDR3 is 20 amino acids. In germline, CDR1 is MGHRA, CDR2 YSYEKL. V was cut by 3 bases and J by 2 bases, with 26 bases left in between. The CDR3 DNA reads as TGCGCCAGCAGCCATGGCCCTGCAGAGGGTGGTGCCGTCGGCAATCAGCCCCAGCATTTT. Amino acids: CASSHGPAEGGAVGNQPQHF.

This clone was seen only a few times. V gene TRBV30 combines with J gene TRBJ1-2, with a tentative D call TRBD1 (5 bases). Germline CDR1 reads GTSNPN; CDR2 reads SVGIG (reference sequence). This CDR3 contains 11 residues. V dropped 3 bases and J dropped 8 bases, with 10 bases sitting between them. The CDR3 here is CAWSGGGGYTF. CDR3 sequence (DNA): TGTGCCTGGAGCGGGGGAGGAGGCTACACCTTC.

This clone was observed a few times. The CDR3 region is CASSQEVVLLDTQYF. The CDR3 nucleotides read TGTGCCAGCAGCCAAGAGGTCGTCCTCCTAGATACGCAGTATTTT. The genes are TRBV4-2 and TRBJ2-3, with D unresolved. The CDR3 covers 15 residues. Between the trimmed V and J ends, which lost 0 bases and 5 bases, there was a span of 12 bases. Looked up from germline, CDR1 is LGHNA and CDR2 is YNFKEQ.

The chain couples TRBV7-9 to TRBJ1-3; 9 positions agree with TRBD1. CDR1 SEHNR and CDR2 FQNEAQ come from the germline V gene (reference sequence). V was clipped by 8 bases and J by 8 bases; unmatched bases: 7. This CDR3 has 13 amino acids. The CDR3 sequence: CASRGDRVDTIYF. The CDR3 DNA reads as TGTGCCAGCCGCGGGGACAGGGTGGACACCATATATTTT.

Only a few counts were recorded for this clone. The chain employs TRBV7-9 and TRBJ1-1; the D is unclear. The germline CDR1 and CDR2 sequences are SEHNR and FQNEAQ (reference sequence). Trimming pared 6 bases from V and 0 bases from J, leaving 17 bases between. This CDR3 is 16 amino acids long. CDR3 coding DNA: TGTGCCAGCAGGCCCCCAGTGAAGGGAGTGAACACTGAAGCTTTCTTT. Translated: CASRPPVKGVNTEAFF.

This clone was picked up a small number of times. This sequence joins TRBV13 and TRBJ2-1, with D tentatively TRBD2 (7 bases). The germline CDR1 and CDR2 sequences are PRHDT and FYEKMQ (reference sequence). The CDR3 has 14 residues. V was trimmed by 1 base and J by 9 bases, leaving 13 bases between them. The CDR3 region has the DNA TGTGCCAGCAGCTTAGAAGGGGGGGGAGCTGAGCAGTTCTTC. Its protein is CASSLEGGGAEQFF.

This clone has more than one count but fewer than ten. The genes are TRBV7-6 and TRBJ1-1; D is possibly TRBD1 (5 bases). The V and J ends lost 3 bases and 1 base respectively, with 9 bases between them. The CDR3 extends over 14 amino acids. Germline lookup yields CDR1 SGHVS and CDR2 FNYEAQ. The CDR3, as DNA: TGTGCCAGCAGCTTGGCAGGGACGAACACTGAAGCTTTCTTT. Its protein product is CASSLAGTNTEAFF.

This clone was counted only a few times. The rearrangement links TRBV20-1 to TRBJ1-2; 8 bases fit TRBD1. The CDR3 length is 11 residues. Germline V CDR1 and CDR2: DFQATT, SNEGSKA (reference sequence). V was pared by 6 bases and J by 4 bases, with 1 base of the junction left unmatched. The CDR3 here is CSAGTGYGYTF. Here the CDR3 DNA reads TGCAGTGCGGGGACAGGCTATGGCTACACCTTC.

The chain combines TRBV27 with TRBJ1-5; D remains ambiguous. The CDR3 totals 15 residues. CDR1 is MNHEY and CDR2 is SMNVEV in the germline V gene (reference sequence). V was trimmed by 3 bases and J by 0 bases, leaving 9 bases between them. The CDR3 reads CASSFTAYSNQPQHF. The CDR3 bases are TGTGCCAGCAGTTTCACGGCTTATAGCAATCAGCCCCAGCATTTT.

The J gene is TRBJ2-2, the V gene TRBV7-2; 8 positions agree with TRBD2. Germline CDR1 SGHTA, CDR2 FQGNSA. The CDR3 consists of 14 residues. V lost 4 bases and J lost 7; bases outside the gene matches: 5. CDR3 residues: CASSSLAGGGELFF. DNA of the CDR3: TGTGCCAGCAGCTCCCTAGCGGGCGGCGGGGAGCTGTTTTTT.

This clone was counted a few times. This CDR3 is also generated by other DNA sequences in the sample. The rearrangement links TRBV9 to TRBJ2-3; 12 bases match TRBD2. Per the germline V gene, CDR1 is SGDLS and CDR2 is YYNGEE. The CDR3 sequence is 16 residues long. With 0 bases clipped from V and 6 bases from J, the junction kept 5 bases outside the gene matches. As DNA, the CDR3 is TGTGCCAGCAGCGTAGGGTCTAGCGGGGGGGCGGATACGCAGTATTTT. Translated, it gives CASSVGSSGGADTQYF.